This TCR beta chain emerged from a study of graft-versus-host responses after intestinal transplantation. In the study overall: Anti-thymocyte globulin induction was given to all recipients, followed by tacrolimus and steroids for three to four years.

Only in-frame clones appear in the TCRdb table, and some are missing; sequencing was by immunoSEQ multiplex PCR. The table has tens of thousands of clones, 85% to 95% seen once; the top ten hold 1.5% to 2.5%. To note about this clone: The antigen remains undetermined.

The ends were cut back, 0 bases at V and 5 bases at J, with 13 bases in the middle. This CDR3 is 15 amino acids long. Per the germline V gene, CDR1 is LNHNV and CDR2 is YYDKDF (reference sequence). Study observations and caveats: Analysis identified GvH clones in recipient marrow, with some appearing first in ileum or blood. High graft-versus-host to host-versus-graft clonal ratios were found in allografts of patients who had graft-donor T cell macrochimerism.

The sample in question was unstimulated CD8+ T cells sorted from spleen or lymph node cells, obtained before intestinal transplant. The clonotype was recovered from a human donor who received an intestinal transplant. The rearrangement joins TRBV15 to TRBJ1-1; D is unclear. The CDR3 spells CATSRDRAGPTEAFF. The CDR3 nucleotides are TGTGCCACCAGCAGAGATCGGGCGGGTCCGACTGAAGCTTTCTTT.